This T cell receptor beta chain derives from a study of OX40 agonist ivuxolimab in advanced cancers. Clones were read by immunoSEQ multiplex PCR, and TCRdb kept only the in-frame ones, dropping some. The data hold about 98,000 clones, with roughly 87% observed a single time. Turning to this clone: Its antigen is undetermined.

Trimming took 1 base from V and 0 from J, leaving 9 bases between them. Germline CDR1 reads KGHSH; CDR2 reads LQKENI. The CDR3 contains 15 residues. Study-level results: At 0.1 to 3.0 mg/kg and by week 6, CD4+ and CD8+ T cells in the blood had expanded clonally.

J is TRBJ1-1 and V is TRBV18; D is unresolved. This sequence was found in an adult with an advanced solid tumor such as melanoma, head and neck, liver or kidney cancer. The sequencing here drew on CD4+ or CD8+ T cells sorted from blood, taken in a trial of the OX40 agonist ivuxolimab. CDR3 protein: CASSPRAGLNTEAFF. CDR3 nucleotide sequence: TGTGCCAGCTCACCACGAGCTGGGTTGAACACTGAAGCTTTCTTT.